These 21 T cell receptor beta chains share one sample of origin, sequenced in a study of T cell changes during pregnancy in multiple sclerosis. TCRdb's copy holds only in-frame clones and misses some; the assay was immunoSEQ multiplex PCR. This table has 120,000 or so clones, over 85% appearing once. Source: peripheral blood, taken before pregnancy. Every receptor here comes from a female donor with multiple sclerosis, enrolled in a pregnancy study.

This chain connects TRBV10-2 to TRBJ1-1; D gene unclear. Trimming removed 6 bases from V and 1 base from J, with 9 bases in between. Germline V lookup: CDR1 WSHSY, CDR2 SAAADI. The CDR3 runs 13 residues. CDR3 sequence: CASSANRNTEAFF. The CDR3 DNA reads as TGCGCCAGCAGCGCCAACAGGAACACTGAAGCTTTCTTT.

The chain couples TRBV28 to TRBJ2-7; no firm D call. CDR1 and CDR2 from the germline V gene are MDHEN and SYDVKM. The CDR3 length is 12 residues. V dropped 3 bases and J dropped 3 bases, with 6 bases sitting between them. For the CDR3, the DNA is TGTGCCAGCAGTTTCTCCTACTACGAGCAGTACTTC. It translates to CASSFSYYEQYF. The whole variable domain, remainder taken from reference TRBV28 and TRBJ2-7, is DVKVTQSSRYLVKRTGEKVFLECVQDMDHENMFWYRQDPGLGLRLIYFSYDVKMKEKGDIPEGYSVSREKKERFSLILESASTNQTSMYLCASSFSYYEQYFGPGTRLTVT.

The genes are TRBV29-1 and TRBJ2-1; a weak D match, TRBD1 (5 bases). CDR1 is SQVTM and CDR2 is ANQGSEA in the germline V gene. V lost 4 bases, J lost 1 base, and 14 bases lay in between. The CDR3 runs 15 residues. As DNA, the CDR3 is TGCAGCGTTGTAGGGGCCTCCGGGTCCTACAATGAGCAGTTCTTC. It encodes CSVVGASGSYNEQFF.

The chain links TRBV5-1 to TRBJ2-1; D remains unclear. The CDR3 has 15 residues. V was cut by 4 bases and J by 7 bases, with 18 bases left in between. Germline values: CDR1 SGHRS, CDR2 YFSETQ. CDR3 residues: CASSKLNGLRNEQFF. The CDR3 DNA sequence: TGCGCCAGCAGCAAGCTTAACGGTTTGCGGAATGAGCAGTTCTTC.

The chain is built from TRBV19 and TRBJ1-2; tentatively, D is TRBD1 (6 bases). Germline lookup yields CDR1 LNHDA and CDR2 SQIVND (reference sequence). The V and J ends lost 3 bases and 12 bases respectively, with 23 bases between them. The length of the CDR3 is 15 residues. CDR3 amino acids: CASSINPAGARGHTF. For the CDR3, the DNA is TGTGCCAGTAGTATCAACCCCGCGGGGGCCCGAGGACACACCTTC. Looking up the rest from reference TRBV19 and TRBJ1-2 gives the full variable domain: DGGITQSPKYLFRKEGQNVTLSCEQNLNHDAMYWYRQDPGQGLRLIYYSQIVNDFQKGDIAEGYSVSREKKESFPLTVTSAQKNPTAFYLCASSINPAGARGHTFGSGTRLTVV.

The rearrangement joins TRBV28 to TRBJ2-3, with D tentatively TRBD1 (5 bases). This CDR3 has 18 amino acids. Trimming pared 2 bases from V and 7 bases from J, leaving 25 bases between. Germline lookup yields CDR1 MDHEN and CDR2 SYDVKM. The CDR3 DNA reads TGTGCCAGCAGTTTACCTTACAACCGGGCCGGACACAAATATACGCAGTATTTT. This translates into CASSLPYNRAGHKYTQYF.

J is TRBJ2-5 and V is TRBV9, with 7 bases identical to TRBD1. Germline lookup yields CDR1 SGDLS and CDR2 YYNGEE. V lost 5 bases and J lost 2; bases outside the gene matches: 3. The CDR3 is made up of 13 amino acids. The chain's CDR3 is CASSEGAQETQYF. In DNA, the CDR3 is TGTGCCAGCAGTGAGGGGGCACAAGAGACCCAGTACTTC.

V gene TRBV4-1 combines with J gene TRBJ2-7; TRBD2 aligns across 16 bases. The CDR3 totals 17 residues. J lost 4 bases, V lost 4 bases, and 7 bases had no gene match. Germline V CDR1 and CDR2: MGHRA, YSYEKL. The CDR3 is CASSPGTSGRGRYEQYF. The DNA for the CDR3 is TGCGCCAGCAGCCCGGGGACTAGCGGGAGGGGAAGGTACGAGCAGTACTTC.

The chain links TRBV28 to TRBJ1-4; 7 positions match TRBD1. The CDR3 extends over 15 amino acids. The V and J ends lost 3 bases and 5 bases, in that order; junction bases with no gene match: 6. Germline V gene sequence: CDR1 MDHEN, CDR2 SYDVKM. CDR3 nucleotide sequence: TGTGCCAGCAGTTTTGAGGGACAGCTCAATGAAAAACTGTTTTTT. Its protein product is CASSFEGQLNEKLFF.

The CDR3 here is CASSVVGGGETQYF. The CDR3 region has the DNA TGTGCCAGCAGCGTAGTTGGGGGGGGAGAGACCCAGTACTTC. This sequence joins TRBV9 and TRBJ2-5; 7 bases are shared with TRBD2. Germline lookup yields CDR1 SGDLS and CDR2 YYNGEE. The CDR3 has 14 amino acids. V dropped 0 bases and J dropped 4; count of bases not matched to a gene: 3.

The chain is built from TRBV27 and TRBJ2-7, with 8 positions matching TRBD2. This CDR3 is built from 16 residues. The ends lost 6 bases at V and 3 bases at J; junction bases unmatched: 13. Germline V gene data show CDR1 as MNHEY and CDR2 as SMNVEV (reference sequence). CDR3 protein: CASRGGSGGLYYEQYF. Written as DNA, the CDR3 is TGTGCCAGCAGGGGGGGGAGCGGGGGTCTCTACTACGAGCAGTACTTC.

The chain joins TRBV28 to TRBJ1-4; a possible D gene is TRBD1 (6 bases). Germline CDR1 and CDR2: MDHEN and SYDVKM. Between the trimmed V and J ends, which lost 3 bases and 5 bases, there was a span of 10 bases. The CDR3 is 14 amino acids. The CDR3 loop is CASSFYRENEKLFF. CDR3 bases: TGTGCCAGCAGTTTTTACAGGGAAAATGAAAAACTGTTTTTT.

The chain links TRBV4-2 to TRBJ2-3; 8 nucleotides agree with TRBD2. Germline V CDR1 and CDR2: LGHNA, YNFKEQ. The CDR3 consists of 17 residues. V shed 4 bases, J shed 6 bases, and the junction held 15 bases outside the gene matches. Here the CDR3 DNA reads TGTGCCAGCAGCCCCCAGGCTAGCGGGTCTCGGGTGGATACGCAGTATTTT. It translates to CASSPQASGSRVDTQYF.

The chain employs TRBV6-1 and TRBJ2-5; 10 bases fit TRBD1. Germline lookup yields CDR1 MNHNS and CDR2 SASEGT. The CDR3 sequence is 15 residues long. Trimming cost V 5 bases and J 4 bases; bases outside gene matches: 7. CDR3 region: CASSFPGQGRETQYF. In DNA, the CDR3 is TGTGCCAGCAGTTTTCCGGGACAGGGGCGAGAGACCCAGTACTTC.

The rearrangement joins TRBV5-1 to TRBJ2-1; the match to TRBD2 covers 13 bases. The germline V gene has CDR1 SGHRS and CDR2 YFSETQ. The length of the CDR3 is 15 residues. Trimming removed 5 bases from V and 8 bases from J; junction bases left unmatched: 7. CDR3 amino acids: CASRKLAGGGDEQFF. CDR3 coding DNA: TGCGCCAGCAGAAAACTAGCGGGGGGGGGAGATGAGCAGTTCTTC.

The chain has TRBV9 and TRBJ2-1; 11 positions match TRBD2. Germline CDR1 SGDLS, CDR2 YYNGEE. Germline trimming cut 3 bases from V and 4 bases from J; bases unmatched to any gene: 6. This CDR3 has 16 residues. CDR3 sequence reads: CASSGPLAGAYNEQFF. Here the CDR3 DNA reads TGTGCCAGCAGCGGCCCACTAGCGGGAGCGTACAATGAGCAGTTCTTC.

This clone was recorded only once. The junction differs from germline at one of its ends, possibly a read error. As DNA, the CDR3 is TGTGCCAGCCGTTTATTAAATCAGCCCCAGCATTTT. Protein sequence: CASRLLNQPQHF. This chain uses TRBV28 with TRBJ1-5; D remains ambiguous. The CDR3 sequence is 12 residues long. Germline CDR1 is MDHEN and CDR2 is SYDVKM.

This chain links TRBV2 with TRBJ1-2; the match to TRBD1 covers 9 bases. V was clipped by 8 bases and J by 6 bases; unmatched bases: 4. The V gene's germline CDR1 is SNHLY and CDR2 FYNNEI. The CDR3 has 12 amino acids. The DNA for the CDR3 is TGTGCCAGCCCGGGACAGGGTAATGGCTACACCTTC. Translation: CASPGQGNGYTF. Together with reference TRBV2 and TRBJ1-2, the CDR3 gives the full variable domain: EPEVTQTPSHQVTQMGQEVILRCVPISNHLYFYWYRQILGQKVEFLVSFYNNEISEKSEIFDDQFSVERPDGSNFTLKIRSTKLEDSAMYFCASPGQGNGYTFGSGTRLTVV.

This chain joins TRBV19 and TRBJ2-2; possible D gene TRBD1, 8 bases. The CDR3 consists of 17 residues. Trimming pared 3 bases from V and 0 bases from J, leaving 14 bases between. CDR1 LNHDA and CDR2 SQIVND come from the germline V gene (reference sequence). The CDR3: CASSIYRGGPNTGELFF. The DNA for the CDR3 is TGTGCCAGTAGTATTTACAGGGGGGGCCCGAACACCGGGGAGCTGTTTTTT.

The V and J genes are TRBV2 and TRBJ2-2; maybe TRBD2 (5 bases). The CDR3 consists of 13 residues. Germline values: CDR1 SNHLY, CDR2 FYNNEI. Trimming left V 3 bases short and J 7 bases short, with 9 bases between. CDR3 loop: CASSEEVVGELFF. The CDR3 bases are TGTGCCAGCAGTGAGGAGGTAGTCGGGGAGCTGTTTTTT.

This chain uses TRBV6-5 with TRBJ2-7; 7 nucleotides align to TRBD2. V lost 0 bases to trimming and J lost 9 bases; unmatched junction nucleotides: 5. The CDR3 is 13 amino acids. Germline V gene lookup returns CDR1 MNHEY and CDR2 SVGAGI. CDR3 bases: TGTGCCAGCAGTTACTCGAACCGCGGGGGGCAGTACTTC. Translated, it gives CASSYSNRGGQYF.